These T cell receptor beta chains were read from a single sample in a study of T cell responses to AZD1222 COVID-19 vaccine. The data were produced by immunoSEQ multiplex PCR, yet TCRdb's version contains in-frame clones alone and is incomplete. The table has some 74,000 clones, about nine tenths seen once. The source was peripheral blood, collected 28 days after the second AZD1222 dose. The receptors stem from an adult who received the AZD1222 COVID-19 vaccine. Each CDR3 is given with its conserved first and last residue. D genes are given only for firm matches. A clone size is listed for some rows: how often the clone was seen (once, few, many), or a class if it is expanded.

>TRBD1|TRBV19|TRBJ2-7|NA
TGTGCCAGTAGTATGGGACAGGCCTACGAGCAGTACTTC
CASSMGQAYEQYF
>TRBD1|TRBV6-5|TRBJ2-7|NA
TGTGCCAGCAGCTCTGGACAGGGGGCTTGGTACGAGCAGTACTTC
CASSSGQGAWYEQYF
>NA|TRBV28|TRBJ1-5|NA
TGTGCCAGCAGACAGGGTCAATCACGGCCCCAGCATTTT
CASRQGQSRPQHF
>TRBD1|TRBV6-5|TRBJ2-2|NA
TGTGCCAGCAGAGGGACAGCGAACACCGGGGAGCTGTTTTTT
CASRGTANTGELFF
>TRBD1|TRBV18|TRBJ1-1|NA
TGTGCCAGCTCACCCTTGACAGGGGGCACCACTGAAGCTTTCTTT
CASSPLTGGTTEAFF
>TRBD1|TRBV18|TRBJ1-4|once
TGTGCCAGCTCACCACCGTCAGGGGGTCAGACTAATGAAAAACTGTTTTTT
CASSPPSGGQTNEKLFF
>TRBD1|TRBV7-2|TRBJ2-7|NA
TGTGCCAGCAGCTTCGACAGGGGGGCCTACGAGCAGTACTTC
CASSFDRGAYEQYF
>NA|TRBV4-2|TRBJ2-7|NA
TGTGCCAGCAGCCAAGACGGCCGAGCATACGAGCAGTACTTC
CASSQDGRAYEQYF
>TRBD2|TRBV19|TRBJ2-1|NA
TGTGCCACCATCCCAAGCGGGGGGGCAACCGTCCAGTTCTTC
CATIPSGGATVQFF
>TRBD1|TRBV28|TRBJ2-4|NA
TGTGCCAGCAGTCGCCTCGGGACAGAGGAAAACATTCAGTACTTC
CASSRLGTEENIQYF
>NA|TRBV27|TRBJ1-6|NA
TGTGCCAGCCAAAGGCGACCGAGCTCCTATAATTCACCCCTCCACTTT
CASQRRPSSYNSPLHF